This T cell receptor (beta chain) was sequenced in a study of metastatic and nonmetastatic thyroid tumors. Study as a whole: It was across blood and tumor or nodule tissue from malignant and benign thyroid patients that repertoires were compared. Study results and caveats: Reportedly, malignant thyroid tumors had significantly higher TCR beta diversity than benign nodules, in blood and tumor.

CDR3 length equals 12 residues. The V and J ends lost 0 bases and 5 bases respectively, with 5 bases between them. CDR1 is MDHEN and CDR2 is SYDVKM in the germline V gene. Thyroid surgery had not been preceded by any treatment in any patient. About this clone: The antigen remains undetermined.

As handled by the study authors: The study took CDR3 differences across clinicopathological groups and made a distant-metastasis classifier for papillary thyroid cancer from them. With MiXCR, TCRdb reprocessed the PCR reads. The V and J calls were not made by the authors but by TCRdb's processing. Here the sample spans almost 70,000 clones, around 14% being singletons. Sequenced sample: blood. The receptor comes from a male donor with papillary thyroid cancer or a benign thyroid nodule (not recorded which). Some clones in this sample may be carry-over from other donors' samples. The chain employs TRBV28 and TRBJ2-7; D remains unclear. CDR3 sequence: CASSLWANEQYF. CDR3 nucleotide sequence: TGTGCCAGCAGTTTATGGGCGAACGAGCAGTACTTC.